This T cell receptor beta chain was identified in a study of CD8 T cells in ankylosing spondylitis listed by TCRdb under 2017. About the investigation overall: T cell receptor beta repertoires were profiled in healthy donors and ankylosing spondylitis patients so that disease-linked TCR variants could be found. Peripheral blood samples were taken, and synovial fluid was additionally collected from ankylosing spondylitis patients. The whole study cohort included about a hundred healthy donors and 20 to 25 ankylosing spondylitis patients. Results the study describes overall, beyond this receptor: Some of the motif variants had been reported before in the synovial fluid and blood of reactive arthritis patients, a finding that suggests common disease-initiation mechanisms. Blood from ankylosing spondylitis patients appeared to be characterized by a TCR beta motif composed of several highly homologous amino acid variants. Significant enrichment of the disease-linked clones was reported in matched synovial fluid samples from ankylosing spondylitis patients. The disease-linked clones showed a CD8+ phenotype and occurred at relatively low frequencies in peripheral blood.

This clonotype was detected many times. Its antigen is unknown. Per-base qualities were not stored, and no clone one base away is much larger. Relative to germline, V is missing 0 bases and J is missing 3 bases, with 4 bases of the junction outside any gene match. The CDR3 runs 16 amino acids, cysteine and phenylalanine included. Only the CDR3 region is kept as DNA, spanning 48 bases read in frame from base 1. The germline V gene specifies SGHVS as CDR1 and FNYEAQ as CDR2. The instrument given in TCRdb is Illumina HiSeq 2500. Quantitative 5'-RACE with molecular barcodes was the method used to prepare the TCR beta libraries. For the original study's pipeline: A new computational method based on a probabilistic model of VDJ rearrangement was used to identify disease-linked TCR variants. TCRdb reprocessing: public reads trimmed at Q25 with fastp, clones called with MiXCR, in-frame beta chains kept. Under each unique CDR3 protein, matching rows form one entry showing the most common genes and DNA. The authors' filters were not applied to this entry. Counted in this sample were around 330,000 distinct CDR3 sequences; more than 9% of them appeared once. Roughly 9.2% of the sample comes from the top ten.

The receptor's source is a female donor with ankylosing spondylitis or in good health (not recorded which). The specimen was blood, either unsorted or a sorted T cell fraction (not recorded which). Recombination joined TRBV7-6 with TRBJ2-3, with TRBD2 matching 9 junction bases. The CDR3 protein is CASSLASGGKTDTQYF. The nucleotide sequence reads TGTGCCAGCAGCTTAGCCAGCGGGGGGAAAACAGATACGCAGTATTTT.